These T cell receptor beta chains were read from a single sample in a study of blood T cells in healthy people across ages. TCRdb re-called the 5' RACE reads with MiXCR, one entry per CDR3 protein. The data contain hundreds of thousands of distinct CDR3 sequences, roughly 41% of them seen just once; the ten biggest clones take up around 30%. Sequencing was done on a sample of blood. The source is a man at least 80 years old in good health. CDR3s include the opening cysteine and the closing phenylalanine or tryptophan. A D gene is named only where the DNA matches it firmly. Size values are once, few and many counts, or a class for expanded clones, and some rows have none.

TRBV6-1	TRBJ2-5	NA	NA	CASSDRNRGGNEQYF	TGTGCCAGCAGTGATCGGAACAGGGGAGGCAATGAGCAGTACTTC
TRBV7-9	TRBJ1-2	few	TRBD1	CASSRRTGAYGYTF	TGTGCCAGCAGCAGAAGGACAGGGGCCTATGGCTACACCTTC
TRBV14	TRBJ2-7	NA	TRBD1	CASSQVTGGPYEQYF	TGTGCCAGCAGCCAAGTCACAGGGGGCCCCTACGAGCAGTACTTC
TRBV20-1	TRBJ2-4	NA	TRBD1	CSAITTGIGGASKNIQYF	TGCAGTGCTATTACGACAGGGATAGGGGGAGCATCCAAAAACATTCAGTACTTC
TRBV6-2/TRBV6-3	TRBJ1-4	NA	NA	CASSYSGHATNEKLFF	TGTGCCAGCAGTTATTCCGGCCACGCAACTAATGAAAAACTGTTTTTT
TRBV29-1	TRBJ2-3	few	TRBD2	CSVRSGGTDTQYF	TGCAGCGTTCGTAGCGGGGGCACAGATACGCAGTATTTT
TRBV6-1	TRBJ2-1	NA	NA	CAGSEAGGYNEQFF	TGTGCCGGCAGTGAAGCTGGAGGCTACAATGAGCAGTTCTTC
TRBV29-1	TRBJ2-6	many	NA	CSVVLIGSSGANVLTF	TGCAGCGTTGTGCTTATTGGGAGCTCTGGGGCCAACGTCCTGACTTTC
TRBV7-8	TRBJ1-1	NA	TRBD1	CASSLGQGYSTEAFF	TGTGCCAGCAGCTTAGGACAGGGATACTCCACTGAAGCTTTCTTT
TRBV20-1	TRBJ2-1	NA	TRBD2	CSARDGAGGRNEQFF	TGCAGTGCTAGAGATGGAGCGGGGGGGCGGAATGAGCAGTTCTTC
TRBV9	TRBJ2-1	NA	TRBD2	CASSVAPTSGDLLSHEQFF	TGTGCCAGCAGCGTAGCTCCTACTAGCGGGGATCTCTTGTCTCATGAGCAGTTCTTC
TRBV28	TRBJ1-2	many	NA	CASSLGNPGANYGYTF	TGTGCCAGCAGTTTAGGAAACCCAGGAGCTAACTATGGCTACACCTTC
TRBV4-1	TRBJ2-5	NA	TRBD2	CASSPSGAYQETQYF	TGCGCCAGCAGCCCTAGCGGGGCTTACCAAGAGACCCAGTACTTC
TRBV7-3	TRBJ2-1	NA	NA	CASSLNPSYEQFF	TGTGCCAGCAGCTTAAACCCCAGCTATGAGCAGTTCTTC
TRBV7-9	TRBJ2-1	NA	TRBD2	CASSGAWGGDNEQFF	TGTGCCAGCAGCGGTGCCTGGGGGGGAGACAATGAGCAGTTCTTC
TRBV10-3	TRBJ2-5	NA	TRBD2	CAISEPGGGAKETQYF	TGTGCCATCAGTGAGCCGGGCGGGGGGGCCAAAGAGACCCAGTACTTC
TRBV6-1	TRBJ2-1	few	NA	CASTPGGNQETQFF	TGTGCCAGCACCCCAGGCGGGAACCAAGAGACCCAGTTCTTC
TRBV6-1	TRBJ2-3	NA	NA	CASSATGVTDTQYF	TGTGCCAGCAGTGCGACAGGTGTAACAGATACGCAGTATTTT
TRBV7-2	TRBJ2-7	NA	NA	CASSLVWGDTFYEQYF	TGTGCCAGCAGCTTAGTTTGGGGGGATACCTTCTACGAGCAGTACTTC
TRBV3-1	TRBJ2-5	once	NA	CASSQDLGASVVTSRDSEQYF	TGTGCCAGCAGCCAAGATCTTGGTGCCTCTGTAGTAACTAGCCGGGATAGTGAGCAGTACTTC
TRBV11-1	TRBJ2-1	NA	NA	CASSPSQGNQETQFF	TGTGCCAGCAGCCCGTCCCAGGGGAACCAAGAGACCCAGTTCTTC
TRBV7-2	TRBJ2-5	few	TRBD2	CASSLVGTSGGTLAETQYF	TGTGCCAGCAGCTTAGTGGGGACTAGCGGGGGGACTTTGGCAGAGACCCAGTACTTC
TRBV28	TRBJ2-7	few	NA	CASSLEGGLAEPNPYEQYF	TGTGCCAGCAGTTTAGAAGGGGGCCTAGCGGAACCAAACCCCTACGAGCAGTACTTC
TRBV3-1	TRBJ2-5	few	TRBD2	CASSQDLLAGLKQETQYF	TGTGCCAGCAGCCAAGATCTGCTAGCGGGATTGAAGCAAGAGACCCAGTACTTC
TRBV6-1	TRBJ2-7	NA	TRBD1	CASTPGQGNNEQYF	TGTGCCAGCACCCCGGGACAGGGGAACAATGAGCAGTACTTC
TRBV5-1	TRBJ2-3	few	TRBD1	CASSLASGTGGTDTQYF	TGCGCCAGCAGCTTGGCGTCGGGGACAGGGGGCACAGATACGCAGTATTTT
TRBV7-9	TRBJ1-1	NA	TRBD1	CASSPLGQTNTEAFF	TGTGCCAGCAGCCCCTTGGGACAGACGAACACTGAAGCTTTCTTT
TRBV24-1	TRBJ2-3	NA	TRBD2	CATSDRASGITDTQYF	TGTGCCACCAGTGATAGGGCTAGCGGAATCACAGATACGCAGTATTTT